Described below is a single TCR beta chain sequence and its context. Its antigen is not identified. The trim removed 0 bases at V and 5 bases at J, leaving 4 bases unmatched. Germline assignment: CDR1 SNHLY and CDR2 FYNNEI. This CDR3 is 16 amino acids long. The sample originates from a study of OX40 agonist ivuxolimab in advanced cancers. As for the study in general: The dose-escalation group included hepatocellular carcinoma, melanoma, renal cell carcinoma and head and neck cancer. Broader study findings: Some nonresponders likewise displayed low normalized T-cell clonal expansion. CD8+ T cells were the subset that, on average, had more expanded clones than CD4+.

Prior autoimmune disease or systemic immunosuppression barred patients. The protocol was immunoSEQ multiplex PCR, while the TCRdb copy is restricted to in-frame clones and leaves out a portion. The table records 98,000 or so clones, 89% of them present only once. This rearrangement joins TRBV2 to TRBJ1-6, with 7 bases fitting TRBD1. This sequence originates from an adult with an advanced solid tumor such as melanoma, head and neck, liver or kidney cancer. This specimen was CD4+ or CD8+ T cells sorted from blood, taken in a trial of the OX40 agonist ivuxolimab. Here the CDR3 reads CASSEAETGNNSPLHF. CDR3 nucleotide sequence: TGTGCCAGCAGTGAAGCAGAGACAGGGAATAATTCACCCCTCCACTTT.